Detailed here is one TCR beta chain. This table comes from immunoSEQ multiplex PCR, and its TCRdb copy is limited to in-frame clones, with some not included. The sample holds about 160,000 clones, roughly 94% seen once. The data belong to a study of control samples from healthy donors and cancer patients. The germline V gene has CDR1 LNHDA and CDR2 SQIVND (reference sequence). The CDR3 covers 16 residues. Trimming cost V 5 bases and J 3 bases; bases outside gene matches: 7. This TCR derives from a man between 60 and 75 years old with colorectal cancer. The rearrangement uses TRBV19 and TRBJ1-5; 10 bases are a match to TRBD1. Material: PBMCs. In DNA form, the CDR3 reads TGTGCCAGTAGTGGCCCGGGACAGGGGCACAATCAGCCCCAGCATTTT. It codes for CASSGPGQGHNQPQHF. The full variable domain, completed using reference TRBV19 and TRBJ1-5, is DGGITQSPKYLFRKEGQNVTLSCEQNLNHDAMYWYRQDPGQGLRLIYYSQIVNDFQKGDIAEGYSVSREKKESFPLTVTSAQKNPTAFYLCASSGPGQGHNQPQHFGDGTRLSIL.